A selection of T cell receptor beta chains follows, all from one sample in a study of T cell responses to AZD1222 COVID-19 vaccine. Measured with immunoSEQ multiplex PCR; TCRdb has only the in-frame clones, and not every one. The data hold over 90,000 clones, with about 90% observed a single time. The material was peripheral blood, obtained on day 0 of AZD1222 vaccination. All receptors derive from an adult in good health. Each CDR3 is given with its conserved first and last residue. D genes are given only for firm matches. Rows give clone size only sometimes, using once, few, many, or a class for an expanded clone.

v_gene: TRBV28
d_gene: .
j_gene: TRBJ2-7
abundance: .
CDR3nt: TGTGCCACCTCGACGGCACTCCAAAGGGAGTACTTC
CDR3aa: CATSTALQREYF

v_gene: TRBV4-1
d_gene: TRBD1
j_gene: TRBJ1-6
abundance: .
CDR3nt: TGCGCCAGCAGCCAAGCCCTGGACAGGGATTATAATTCACCCCTCCACTTT
CDR3aa: CASSQALDRDYNSPLHF

v_gene: TRBV5-1
d_gene: .
j_gene: TRBJ1-6
abundance: .
CDR3nt: TGCGCCAGCAGCGAAAGCGCGATGAGGAATTCACCCCTCCACTTT
CDR3aa: CASSESAMRNSPLHF

v_gene: TRBV6-2/TRBV6-3
d_gene: .
j_gene: TRBJ1-4
abundance: .
CDR3nt: TGTGCCAGCAGTTACTCCATCACAGGGCGCGAAAAACTGTTTTTT
CDR3aa: CASSYSITGREKLFF

v_gene: TRBV12-3/TRBV12-4
d_gene: TRBD2
j_gene: TRBJ2-1
abundance: .
CDR3nt: TGTGCCAGCTTCGGGGAGGGCGCGAATGAGCAGTTCTTC
CDR3aa: CASFGEGANEQFF

v_gene: TRBV5-1
d_gene: TRBD1
j_gene: TRBJ2-7
abundance: .
CDR3nt: TGCGCCAGCAGCCGGGACAGGGACCACGAGCAGTACTTC
CDR3aa: CASSRDRDHEQYF

v_gene: TRBV7-2
d_gene: .
j_gene: TRBJ2-3
abundance: once
CDR3nt: TGTGCCAGCAGCTTAGTTCCGGGAACCACAGATACGCAGTATTTT
CDR3aa: CASSLVPGTTDTQYF

v_gene: TRBV7-6
d_gene: .
j_gene: TRBJ1-3
abundance: .
CDR3nt: TGTGCCAGCAGCTTAGACCCCTTAGGAAACACCATATATTTT
CDR3aa: CASSLDPLGNTIYF

v_gene: TRBV30
d_gene: .
j_gene: TRBJ1-2
abundance: .
CDR3nt: TGTGCCTGGAGCCCAATGTCCGGGGGCGCCTCCTGCACCTTC
CDR3aa: CAWSPMSGGASCTF

v_gene: TRBV19
d_gene: TRBD2
j_gene: TRBJ2-3
abundance: .
CDR3nt: TGTGCCAGTAGTCTCCGAGCGGGAGGGGCTTCAGATACGCAGTATTTT
CDR3aa: CASSLRAGGASDTQYF

v_gene: TRBV7-6
d_gene: TRBD1
j_gene: TRBJ2-5
abundance: .
CDR3nt: TGTGCCAGCAGCTTAGGGGGGACAGGGGGCTCTGGGACCCAGTACTTC
CDR3aa: CASSLGGTGGSGTQYF

v_gene: TRBV20-1
d_gene: .
j_gene: TRBJ2-1
abundance: .
CDR3nt: TGCAGTGCTAGTTACGGCAGGTCTCAAAGCCGGGCGAATGAGCAGTTCTTC
CDR3aa: CSASYGRSQSRANEQFF

v_gene: TRBV3-1/TRBV3-2
d_gene: .
j_gene: TRBJ2-7
abundance: .
CDR3nt: TGTGCCAGCAGCCCGGCCGGCGGAACTACCTACGAGCAGTACTTC
CDR3aa: CASSPAGGTTYEQYF

v_gene: TRBV7-9
d_gene: .
j_gene: TRBJ2-7
abundance: .
CDR3nt: TGTGCCAGCAGCTTAGGGAGTATCACCTACGAGCAGTACTTC
CDR3aa: CASSLGSITYEQYF

v_gene: TRBV21-1
d_gene: .
j_gene: TRBJ2-6
abundance: .
CDR3nt: TGTGCCAGCAGCAAAGCGCTAAAGGGTGGCTTGAGTGCCAACGTCCTGACTTTC
CDR3aa: CASSKALKGGLSANVLTF

v_gene: TRBV5-1
d_gene: .
j_gene: TRBJ2-1
abundance: .
CDR3nt: TGCGCCAGCAGCTTGGCACAGAGGTCCTACAATGAGCAGTTCTTC
CDR3aa: CASSLAQRSYNEQFF

v_gene: TRBV7-6
d_gene: .
j_gene: TRBJ1-2
abundance: .
CDR3nt: TGTGCCAGCAGCTTAGGTTTGGGTTATGGCTACACCTTC
CDR3aa: CASSLGLGYGYTF

v_gene: TRBV18
d_gene: .
j_gene: TRBJ2-5
abundance: .
CDR3nt: TGTGCCAGCTCACTGGACCAAGAGACCCAGTACTTC
CDR3aa: CASSLDQETQYF

v_gene: TRBV24-1
d_gene: .
j_gene: TRBJ1-1
abundance: .
CDR3nt: TGTGCCACCAGGAGCGGCAGTTTGAACACTGAAGCTTTCTTT
CDR3aa: CATRSGSLNTEAFF

v_gene: TRBV19
d_gene: TRBD2
j_gene: TRBJ2-1
abundance: .
CDR3nt: TGTGCCAGTAGTTTAAGCCCCCTCGGGGGACTAGTCTACAATGAGCAGTTCTTC
CDR3aa: CASSLSPLGGLVYNEQFF

v_gene: TRBV27
d_gene: .
j_gene: TRBJ2-3
abundance: .
CDR3nt: TGTGCCAGCAGTTTATCGAGGGCCCGCACAGATACGCAGTATTTT
CDR3aa: CASSLSRARTDTQYF

v_gene: TRBV7-3
d_gene: .
j_gene: TRBJ1-6
abundance: .
CDR3nt: TGTGCCAGCAGTCTGACTGGGTCACCCCTCCACTTT
CDR3aa: CASSLTGSPLHF

v_gene: TRBV7-2
d_gene: TRBD2
j_gene: TRBJ2-3
abundance: .
CDR3nt: TGTGCCAGCAGTCTGGTTACTAGCGGGAGTGGTGATACGCAGTATTTT
CDR3aa: CASSLVTSGSGDTQYF

v_gene: TRBV24-1
d_gene: .
j_gene: TRBJ1-5
abundance: .
CDR3nt: TGTGCCACCAGTGATCTTGTTGTGGGGGGGGACAATCAGCCCCAGCATTTT
CDR3aa: CATSDLVVGGDNQPQHF

v_gene: TRBV6-2/TRBV6-3
d_gene: .
j_gene: TRBJ2-2
abundance: .
CDR3nt: TGTGCCAGCAGTCCCCGTGAAGTCATCCGCACCGGGGAGCTGTTTTTT
CDR3aa: CASSPREVIRTGELFF

v_gene: TRBV7-2
d_gene: .
j_gene: TRBJ1-6
abundance: .
CDR3nt: TGTGCCAGCAGCTTAGAGGCAGGGCGGAATTCACCCCTCCACTTT
CDR3aa: CASSLEAGRNSPLHF

v_gene: TRBV7-3
d_gene: TRBD2
j_gene: TRBJ2-1
abundance: few
CDR3nt: TGTGCCAGCAGCCTCCTAGCGGGGACCTACAATGAGCAGTTCTTC
CDR3aa: CASSLLAGTYNEQFF

v_gene: TRBV10-2
d_gene: .
j_gene: TRBJ2-1
abundance: few
CDR3nt: TGCGCCAGCAGTGAGCGGACACCTAGTAGTAATGAGCAGTTCTTC
CDR3aa: CASSERTPSSNEQFF

v_gene: TRBV9
d_gene: .
j_gene: TRBJ2-2
abundance: .
CDR3nt: TGTGCCAGCAGCGTTCCACAGGGAGGCGGGGAGCTGTTTTTT
CDR3aa: CASSVPQGGGELFF

v_gene: TRBV2
d_gene: .
j_gene: TRBJ1-4
abundance: .
CDR3nt: TGTGCCAGCAGTGAATTCAATCCGGGGGCGGGGGAAAAACTGTTTTTT
CDR3aa: CASSEFNPGAGEKLFF

v_gene: TRBV6-6
d_gene: .
j_gene: TRBJ1-4
abundance: .
CDR3nt: TGTGCCAGCAGTTACGGGCAGAGTCAAAATGAAAAACTGTTTTTT
CDR3aa: CASSYGQSQNEKLFF

v_gene: TRBV25-1
d_gene: .
j_gene: TRBJ2-6
abundance: .
CDR3nt: TGTGCCAGCATGAACTCTGGGGCCAACGTCCTGACTTTC
CDR3aa: CASMNSGANVLTF

v_gene: TRBV23-1
d_gene: .
j_gene: TRBJ1-5
abundance: once
CDR3nt: TGCGCCAGCAGTCCTCGTCGGGGACGGCAGCCCCAGCATTTT
CDR3aa: CASSPRRGRQPQHF

v_gene: TRBV28
d_gene: TRBD1
j_gene: TRBJ1-3
abundance: .
CDR3nt: TGTGCCAGCAGTTTTCTGGACAGGCAAACAACCATATATTTT
CDR3aa: CASSFLDRQTTIYF

v_gene: TRBV10-3
d_gene: TRBD1
j_gene: TRBJ1-4
abundance: .
CDR3nt: TGTGCCATCAGTGTTTCGTCAGGGGGCACTGAAAAACTGTTTTTT
CDR3aa: CAISVSSGGTEKLFF

v_gene: TRBV7-2
d_gene: .
j_gene: TRBJ2-1
abundance: .
CDR3nt: TGTGCCAGCAGCGCATATCTGAATGAGCAGTTCTTC
CDR3aa: CASSAYLNEQFF

v_gene: TRBV11-3
d_gene: TRBD1
j_gene: TRBJ2-5
abundance: .
CDR3nt: TGTGCCAGCAGCCCGACAGGGACAGAGACCCAGTACTTC
CDR3aa: CASSPTGTETQYF

v_gene: TRBV28
d_gene: .
j_gene: TRBJ1-1
abundance: .
CDR3nt: TGTGCCAGCAGCACCTTTACCGCGAACACTGAAGCTTTCTTT
CDR3aa: CASSTFTANTEAFF

v_gene: TRBV7-8
d_gene: .
j_gene: TRBJ2-7
abundance: .
CDR3nt: TGTGCCAGCAGCTTAGGTGGCCAGAGGTACGAGCAGTACTTC
CDR3aa: CASSLGGQRYEQYF

v_gene: TRBV27
d_gene: .
j_gene: TRBJ1-5
abundance: .
CDR3nt: TGTGCCAGCAGTCCCCGCATGAGGGGGTATAGCAATCAGCCCCAGCATTTT
CDR3aa: CASSPRMRGYSNQPQHF

v_gene: TRBV9
d_gene: .
j_gene: TRBJ2-2
abundance: .
CDR3nt: TGTGCCAGCAGCGGTGGTGTGCTAAACACCGGGGAGCTGTTTTTT
CDR3aa: CASSGGVLNTGELFF

v_gene: TRBV28
d_gene: TRBD2
j_gene: TRBJ2-3
abundance: .
CDR3nt: TGTGCCAGCAGTGCCGTCGGGCTAGCGGGCACCCCAGATACGCAGTATTTT
CDR3aa: CASSAVGLAGTPDTQYF